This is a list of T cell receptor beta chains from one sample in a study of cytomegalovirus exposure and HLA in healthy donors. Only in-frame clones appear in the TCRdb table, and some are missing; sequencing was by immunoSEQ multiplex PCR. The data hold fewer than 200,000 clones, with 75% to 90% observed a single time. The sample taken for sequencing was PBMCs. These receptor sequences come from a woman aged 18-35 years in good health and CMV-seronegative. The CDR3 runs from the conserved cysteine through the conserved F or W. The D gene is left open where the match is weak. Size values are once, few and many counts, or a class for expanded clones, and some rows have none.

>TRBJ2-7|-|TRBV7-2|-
CASSQIPEGAPGFEQYF
TGTGCCAGCAGCCAGATACCGGAGGGCGCCCCCGGCTTCGAGCAGTACTTC
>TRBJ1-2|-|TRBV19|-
CASRPRRDTPYGYTF
TGTGCCAGTAGGCCCAGACGAGACACTCCCTATGGCTACACCTTC
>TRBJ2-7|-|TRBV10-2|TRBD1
CASSDPRDRASYEQYF
TGCGCCAGCAGTGATCCCCGGGACAGGGCATCCTACGAGCAGTACTTC
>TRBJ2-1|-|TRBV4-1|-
CASSPSRNSYNEQFF
TGCGCCAGCAGCCCCTCCAGGAACTCCTACAATGAGCAGTTCTTC
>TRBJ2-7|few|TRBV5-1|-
CASSLTGDYEQYF
TGCGCCAGCAGCTTAACAGGAGACTACGAGCAGTACTTC
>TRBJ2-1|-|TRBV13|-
CASSSIRMMGNEQFF
TGTGCCAGCAGTTCTATCAGGATGATGGGCAATGAGCAGTTCTTC
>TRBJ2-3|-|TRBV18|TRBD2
CASSPKLAVVTDTQYF
TGTGCCAGCTCACCAAAACTAGCGGTGGTCACAGATACGCAGTATTTT
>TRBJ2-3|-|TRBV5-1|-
CASSLELEYDTQYF
TGCGCCAGCAGCTTGGAACTAGAATACGATACGCAGTATTTT
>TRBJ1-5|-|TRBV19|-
CASIGVPGGDQPQHF
TGTGCCAGTATCGGGGTACCAGGCGGAGATCAGCCCCAGCATTTT
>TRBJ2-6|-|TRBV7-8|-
CASSFPRDSGANVLTF
TGTGCCAGCAGCTTCCCCCGGGACTCTGGGGCCAACGTCCTGACTTTC
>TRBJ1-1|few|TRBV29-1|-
CSVVKNTEAFF
TGCAGCGTTGTTAAGAACACTGAAGCTTTCTTT
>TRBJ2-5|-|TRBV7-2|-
CASSLFAGQQETQYF
TGTGCCAGCAGCTTATTCGCAGGTCAGCAAGAGACCCAGTACTTC
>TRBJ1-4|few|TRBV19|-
CASATGKGGRANEKLFF
TGTGCCAGTGCTACAGGGAAGGGTGGTAGAGCTAATGAAAAACTGTTTTTT
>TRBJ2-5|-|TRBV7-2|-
CASSPPLGLYETQYF
TGTGCCAGCAGTCCACCGCTGGGCCTTTATGAGACCCAGTACTTC
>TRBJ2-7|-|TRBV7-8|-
CASSLGQNYEQYF
TGTGCCAGCAGCTTAGGGCAGAACTACGAGCAGTACTTC
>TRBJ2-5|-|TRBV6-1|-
CASGDLETQYF
TGTGCCAGCGGAGACTTGGAGACCCAGTACTTC
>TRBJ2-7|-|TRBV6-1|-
CASSEGPPLGAGYEQYF
TGTGCCAGCAGTGAAGGACCACCCCTAGGGGCAGGGTACGAGCAGTACTTC
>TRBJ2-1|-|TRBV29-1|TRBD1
CSVEGDSLNEQFF
TGCAGCGTTGAAGGGGACAGTTTGAATGAGCAGTTCTTC
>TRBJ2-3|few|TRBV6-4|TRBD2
CASSDSASGGADTQYF
TGTGCCAGCAGTGACTCCGCTAGCGGGGGGGCAGATACGCAGTATTTT
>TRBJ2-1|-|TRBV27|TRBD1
CASSFNRDRYNEQFF
TGTGCCAGCAGTTTCAACCGGGACAGGTACAATGAGCAGTTCTTC
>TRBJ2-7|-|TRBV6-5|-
CASSYSPRDTPYEQYF
TGTGCCAGCAGTTACTCACCCCGGGACACCCCCTACGAGCAGTACTTC
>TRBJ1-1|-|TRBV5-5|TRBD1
CASSLAGQGVPEAFF
TGTGCCAGCAGCTTGGCGGGACAGGGCGTACCTGAAGCTTTCTTT
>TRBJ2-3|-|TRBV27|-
CASSLLGGTLDTQYF
TGTGCCAGCAGTTTACTCGGCGGAACCCTAGATACGCAGTATTTT
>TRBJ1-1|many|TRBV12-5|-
CASALMGATEAFF
TGTGCTAGTGCCCTGATGGGGGCCACTGAAGCTTTCTTT
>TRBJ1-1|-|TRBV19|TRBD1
CASTPRDRSTEAFF
TGTGCCAGTACCCCTCGGGACAGATCCACTGAAGCTTTCTTT
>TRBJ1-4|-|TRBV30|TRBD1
CAWSFRDRAYPRFF
TGTGCCTGGAGTTTCCGGGACAGGGCCTACCCGCGGTTTTTT
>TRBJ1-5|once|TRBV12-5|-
CASTGRVRDQPQHF
TGTGCTAGCACAGGGAGGGTTCGGGATCAGCCCCAGCATTTT
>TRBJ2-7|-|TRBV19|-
CASSIAGYEQYF
TGTGCCAGTAGTATAGCAGGGTACGAGCAGTACTTC
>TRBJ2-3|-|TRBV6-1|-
CASSEGQGLGTDTQYF
TGTGCCAGCAGTGAAGGTCAGGGATTGGGTACAGATACGCAGTATTTT
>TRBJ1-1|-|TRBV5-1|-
CASGRTAFNTEAFF
TGCGCCAGCGGTCGGACAGCCTTTAACACTGAAGCTTTCTTT
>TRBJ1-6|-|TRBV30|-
CAWSRDYNSPLHF
TGTGCCTGGAGTCGAGATTATAATTCACCCCTCCACTTT
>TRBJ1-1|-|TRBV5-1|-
CASSSGVMNTEAFF
TGCGCCAGCAGCTCCGGGGTCATGAACACTGAAGCTTTCTTT
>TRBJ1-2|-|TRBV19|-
CASSILDRFDGYTF
TGTGCCAGTAGTATTCTCGACAGGTTCGATGGCTACACCTTC
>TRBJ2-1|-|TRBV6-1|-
CASSVSRVLSNEQFF
TGTGCCAGCAGTGTCTCCCGGGTCCTAAGCAATGAGCAGTTCTTC
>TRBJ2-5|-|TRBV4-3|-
CASSQDFDRLGQETQYF
TGCGCCAGCAGCCAAGACTTCGACAGATTGGGTCAAGAGACCCAGTACTTC
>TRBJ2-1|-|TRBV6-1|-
CAITTGHEQFF
TGTGCCATCACTACAGGGCATGAGCAGTTCTTC
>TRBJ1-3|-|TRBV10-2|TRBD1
CASTPTGAKGNTIYF
TGCGCCAGCACCCCGACAGGGGCGAAAGGAAACACCATATATTTT
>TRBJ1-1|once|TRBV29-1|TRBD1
CSVRSAGTGAKAFF
TGCAGCGTCCGCTCCGCCGGGACAGGGGCTAAAGCTTTCTTT
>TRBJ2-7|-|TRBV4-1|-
CASSQEISGIPSYEQYF
TGCGCCAGCAGCCAAGAAATATCAGGGATCCCCTCTTACGAGCAGTACTTC
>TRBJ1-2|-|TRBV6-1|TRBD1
CASRERQGDYGYTF
TGTGCCAGCAGAGAGCGACAGGGGGACTATGGCTACACCTTC